Below, 26 T cell receptor beta chains from the same sample are listed, as sequenced in a study of shared clonotypes between healthy human individuals. Only in-frame clones appear in the TCRdb table, and some are missing; sequencing was by immunoSEQ multiplex PCR. The sample carries 1.5 million to 2.5 million clones, approximately 95% recorded once. Naive CD8 cells lacked CD45RO and underwent positive selection for CCR7, leaving out terminally differentiated effector memory CD45RA+ cells. Sequenced sample: naive CD8+ T cells sorted from blood. The receptors here all came from a man between 18 and 35 years old in good health.

Turning to this clone: The sample has other DNA sequences that encode this CDR3 too. The chain joins TRBV4-1 to TRBJ1-5; D remains unclear. Germline V gene lookup returns CDR1 MGHRA and CDR2 YSYEKL. Trimming removed 3 bases from V and 5 bases from J, with 5 bases in between. The CDR3 contains 12 residues. CDR3 sequence: CASSQGDQPQHF. The CDR3 DNA sequence: TGCGCCAGCAGCCAGGGAGATCAGCCCCAGCATTTT.

As concerns this clone: The same CDR3 is also encoded by other DNA sequences in this sample. V usage is TRBV4-1 and J usage is TRBJ2-7, with TRBD2 matching over 7 bases. Germline assignment: CDR1 MGHRA and CDR2 YSYEKL. The CDR3 is made up of 14 amino acids. With 0 bases clipped from V and 2 bases from J, the junction kept 1 base outside the gene matches. DNA for the CDR3: TGCGCCAGCAGCCAAGATGGACTAGCCTACGAGCAGTACTTC. It yields the protein CASSQDGLAYEQYF.

The chain is built from TRBV7-9 and TRBJ2-3, with 8 bases aligning to TRBD2. The V and J ends lost 5 bases and 2 bases, in that order; junction bases with no gene match: 6. Germline V CDR1 and CDR2: SEHNR, FQNEAQ (reference sequence). The CDR3 sequence is 15 residues long. The CDR3 DNA is TGTGCCAGCAGCCGGGCTAGCGGGTACACAGATACGCAGTATTTT. Its translation: CASSRASGYTDTQYF.

Only a few counts were recorded for this clone. This rearrangement joins TRBV18 to TRBJ2-1; D is undetermined. CDR1 is KGHSH, CDR2 LQKENI, per germline. V gave up 6 bases and J gave up 9 bases, with 12 bases separating them. The CDR3 is 12 residues long. The CDR3, as DNA: TGTGCCAGCTCGTCCTTAGCTAGTGAGCAGTTCTTC. It translates to CASSSLASEQFF.

CDR3 amino acids: CASSEWDRAANTEAFF. The CDR3 DNA reads TGTGCCAGCAGTGAGTGGGACAGGGCGGCGAACACTGAAGCTTTCTTT. V usage is TRBV6-1 and J usage is TRBJ1-1, with TRBD1 matching over 9 bases. With 3 bases clipped from V and 1 base from J, the junction kept 6 bases outside the gene matches. Germline V gene data show CDR1 as MNHNS and CDR2 as SASEGT. The CDR3 sequence is 16 residues long.

The chain uses TRBV30 and TRBJ2-7; 7 bases align to TRBD1. The J segment lost 4 bases and the V segment lost 5 bases, leaving 5 bases of the junction unmatched. Looked up from germline, CDR1 is GTSNPN and CDR2 is SVGIG (reference sequence). This CDR3 contains 12 residues. DNA for the CDR3: TGTGCCTGGGAGGGGGCGCGGTACGAGCAGTACTTC. Translating it yields CAWEGARYEQYF.

The genes are TRBV19 and TRBJ1-1; D gene uncertain. This CDR3 region has 14 residues. V lost 8 bases, J lost 0 bases, and 13 bases lay in between. The germline V gene encodes CDR1 LNHDA and CDR2 SQIVND (reference sequence). The CDR3 here is CASSTEPVNTEAFF. CDR3 nucleotide sequence: TGTGCCAGTTCCACAGAGCCAGTGAACACTGAAGCTTTCTTT. The variable domain in full, with the rest retrieved from reference TRBV19 and TRBJ1-1, is DGGITQSPKYLFRKEGQNVTLSCEQNLNHDAMYWYRQDPGQGLRLIYYSQIVNDFQKGDIAEGYSVSREKKESFPLTVTSAQKNPTAFYLCASSTEPVNTEAFFGQGTRLTVV.

The chain is built from TRBV27 and TRBJ2-7; no definite D call. Germline V lookup: CDR1 MNHEY, CDR2 SMNVEV (reference sequence). Deletions cut 3 bases from V and 5 bases from J, with 8 bases between. The CDR3 has 12 residues. Written as DNA, the CDR3 is TGTGCCAGCAGTTTTATGGGCAACGAGCAGTACTTC. It translates to CASSFMGNEQYF.

This chain uses TRBV4-3 with TRBJ2-7; 7 bases line up with TRBD2. Losses at the gene ends were 7 bases for V and 0 bases for J; bases not matched to a gene: 9. The CDR3 runs 15 residues. Germline lookup yields CDR1 LGHNA and CDR2 YSLEER. CDR3 nucleotide sequence: TGCGCCAGCACGCCCGGGACTACCGACTCCTACGAGCAGTACTTC. Protein sequence: CASTPGTTDSYEQYF.

Note on this clone: This specimen includes other DNA sequences encoding the same CDR3. The chain joins TRBV6-5 to TRBJ1-1; D might be TRBD1 (6 bases). V dropped 2 bases and J dropped 8 bases, with 9 bases sitting between them. Per the germline V gene, CDR1 is MNHEY and CDR2 is SVGAGI. The CDR3 contains 12 residues. The DNA for the CDR3 is TGTGCCAGCAGTTACCTGGGGGCCGAAGCTTTCTTT. Amino acid sequence: CASSYLGAEAFF.

The V gene is TRBV11-3, the J gene TRBJ1-1; no reliable D call. From germline, CDR1 is SGHNT and CDR2 YENEEA. There are 13 residues in the CDR3. Between the trimmed V and J ends, which lost 5 bases and 0 bases, there was a span of 7 bases. The CDR3 loop is CASSHSLNTEAFF. CDR3 nucleotide sequence: TGTGCCAGCAGCCACTCCCTGAACACTGAAGCTTTCTTT.

This chain connects TRBV7-2 to TRBJ2-2, with D perhaps matching TRBD1 (5 bases). Trimming removed 5 bases from V and 0 bases from J, with 10 bases in between. The CDR3 consists of 15 residues. The germline V gene encodes CDR1 SGHTA and CDR2 FQGNSA. CDR3 DNA: TGTGCCAGCAGCCAGGGCTACACGAACACCGGGGAGCTGTTTTTT. This codes for CASSQGYTNTGELFF.

A remark on this clone: The sample contains more than one DNA sequence encoding this CDR3. The chain has TRBV10-1 and TRBJ2-7; D is undetermined. V lost 6 bases and J 6 bases, leaving 9 bases between the germline ends. Germline assignment: CDR1 WNHNN and CDR2 SYGVQD (reference sequence). The length of the CDR3 is 11 residues. DNA for the CDR3: TGCGCCAGCAGCGTGGGTCGCGAGCAGTACTTC. Its protein product is CASSVGREQYF.

V is TRBV6-5 and J is TRBJ1-1; 10 nucleotides align to TRBD1. This CDR3 spans 16 amino acids. The germline V gene encodes CDR1 MNHEY and CDR2 SVGAGI. After removal of 0 bases from V and 11 bases from J, the junction contained 12 bases not matched to a gene. The CDR3 spells CASSYSSGDRGFGAFF. DNA of the CDR3: TGTGCCAGCAGTTACTCGTCTGGGGACAGGGGCTTCGGGGCTTTCTTT.

Notes on this clone: This sample includes further DNA sequences coding for the same CDR3. This chain links TRBV6-1 with TRBJ2-7; tentative D call: TRBD2 (5 bases). CDR3 length: 12 residues. Trimming left V 3 bases short and J 4 bases short, with 7 bases between. The germline V gene encodes CDR1 MNHNS and CDR2 SASEGT. For the CDR3, the DNA is TGTGCCAGCAGTGAGGGAGTTTACGAGCAGTACTTC. This sequence encodes CASSEGVYEQYF.

The chain couples TRBV29-1 to TRBJ2-1, with a tentative D call TRBD1 (6 bases). CDR1 and CDR2 from the germline V gene are SQVTM and ANQGSEA. The V gene lost 3 bases and the J gene lost 5 bases, with 11 bases spanning the gap. The CDR3 is made up of 13 amino acids. CDR3 DNA sequence: TGCAGCGTTGATCTTAGGGGGAACAATGAGCAGTTCTTC. Translation: CSVDLRGNNEQFF.

The chain joins TRBV7-9 to TRBJ2-3, with no clear D. The ends were cut back, 5 bases at V and 5 bases at J, with 14 bases in the middle. The CDR3 length is 14 residues. Germline-derived CDR1 and CDR2 are SEHNR and FQNEAQ (reference sequence). CDR3 region: CASSPIVGKDTQYF. DNA for the CDR3: TGTGCCAGCAGCCCAATAGTGGGTAAAGATACGCAGTATTTT.

The gene calls are TRBV13 and TRBJ2-2; no clear D. Germline CDR1 PRHDT, CDR2 FYEKMQ (reference sequence). The CDR3 totals 12 residues. The V end was cut by 5 bases, the J end by 9 bases, with 10 bases between. The CDR3 DNA follows: TGTGCCAGCAGCCGTGGAGTTAGGGAGCTGTTTTTT. Translating it yields CASSRGVRELFF.

The chain combines TRBV5-6 with TRBJ1-2, with 7 positions matching TRBD1. Germline assignment: CDR1 SGHDT and CDR2 YYEEEE. The CDR3 is made up of 13 amino acids. The V gene end was trimmed by 0 bases and the J gene end by 6 bases; junction bases not matched to a gene: 2. CDR3 in DNA: TGTGCCAGCAGCTTGGCCGACAGGGATGGCTACACCTTC. Encoded protein: CASSLADRDGYTF.

The V and J genes are TRBV6-1 and TRBJ1-1, with a possible D match to TRBD1 (6 bases). This CDR3 contains 15 residues. The V and J ends lost 2 bases and 0 bases respectively, with 10 bases between them. Germline CDR1 is MNHNS and CDR2 is SASEGT. The CDR3 is CASSEYRTVNTEAFF. Here the CDR3 DNA reads TGTGCCAGCAGTGAATACAGGACAGTGAACACTGAAGCTTTCTTT.

This chain connects TRBV9 to TRBJ1-2, with 10 bases fitting TRBD1. The CDR3 is made up of 15 amino acids. The germline V gene has CDR1 SGDLS and CDR2 YYNGEE. V gave up 0 bases and J gave up 7 bases; unmatched junction bases: 6. The CDR3 DNA follows: TGTGCCAGCAGCGTAGGGACAGGGGGACCAACTGGCTACACCTTC. Amino acids: CASSVGTGGPTGYTF.

About this clone: Distinct nucleotide sequences in the sample also encode this CDR3. The J gene is TRBJ1-5, the V gene TRBV6-1, with D uncertain. Trimming removed 3 bases at V and 0 bases at J, with 6 bases between. This CDR3 contains 14 residues. The V gene's germline CDR1 is MNHNS and CDR2 SASEGT. The CDR3 sequence: CASSDSYSNQPQHF. The CDR3 region has the DNA TGTGCCAGCAGTGACAGCTATAGCAATCAGCCCCAGCATTTT.

This chain connects TRBV9 to TRBJ1-2; maybe TRBD1 (5 bases). The germline V gene encodes CDR1 SGDLS and CDR2 YYNGEE. Deletions cut 0 bases from V and 4 bases from J, with 10 bases between. This CDR3 has 14 residues. CDR3 sequence reads: CASSVEGPSYGYTF. DNA for the CDR3: TGTGCCAGCAGCGTAGAGGGGCCCAGCTATGGCTACACCTTC.

The chain has TRBV6-6 and TRBJ2-7; D might be TRBD1 or TRBD2, each matching 5 bases. V was clipped by 0 bases and J by 3 bases, with 9 bases between them. CDR3 size: 14 residues. Germline V gives CDR1 MNHNY, CDR2 SVGAGI (reference sequence). The CDR3 DNA sequence: TGTGCCAGCAGTTACTCAGGGGACCTCTACGAGCAGTACTTC. This translates into CASSYSGDLYEQYF.

V is TRBV25-1 and J is TRBJ2-1; TRBD1 aligns across 8 bases. The germline V gene has CDR1 MGHDK and CDR2 SYGVNS. This CDR3 spans 15 amino acids. The V segment lost 0 bases and the J segment 4 bases; nucleotides outside the gene matches: 2. This CDR3 is CASSEYQGAYNEQFF. DNA of the CDR3: TGTGCCAGCAGTGAATACCAGGGGGCGTACAATGAGCAGTTCTTC.

The chain uses TRBV7-9 and TRBJ1-4; 7 nucleotides line up with TRBD1. V was pared by 6 bases and J by 8 bases, with 12 bases of the junction left unmatched. Germline values: CDR1 SEHNR, CDR2 FQNEAQ (reference sequence). CDR3 size: 15 residues. In nucleotides, the CDR3 is TGTGCCAGCAGTCACGACAGGGTCGGTTGGGAAAAACTGTTTTTT. Protein product: CASSHDRVGWEKLFF.